This entry describes one T cell receptor beta chain. Its antigen remains unknown. These data are taken from a study of T cell responses to AZD1222 COVID-19 vaccine. Study findings and constraints: Spike was spanned by vaccine-associated CD4 TCRs, with dominance at 160-218 and 743-854.

Sequenced by immunoSEQ multiplex PCR; TCRdb stores in-frame clones only, minus some. The data hold about 120,000 clones, with about 90% observed a single time. The source was peripheral blood, collected on day 0 of AZD1222 vaccination. The TCR sequence derives from an adult in good health.

CDR3 bases: TGTGCCAGCAGCTTAAATCAGGGTTCTGATCAGCCCCAGCATTTT. This sequence encodes CASSLNQGSDQPQHF. J is TRBJ1-5 and V is TRBV11-2; D may be TRBD1 (5 bases). The CDR3 length is 15 residues. CDR1 and CDR2 from the germline V gene are SGHAT and FQNNGV. Trimming left V 2 bases short and J 5 bases short, with 13 bases between.